This is a list of T cell receptor beta chains from one sample in a study of blood T cell repertoires in COVID-19. Only in-frame clones appear in the TCRdb table, and some are missing; sequencing was by immunoSEQ multiplex PCR. The table lists under 500,000 clones, 87% of them singletons. The sequenced sample consisted of PBMCs or T cells enriched from blood (not recorded which). The receptor set was obtained from a woman under 30 with acute COVID-19. Both conserved end residues are part of each CDR3. Each record gives: clone size, D gene, V gene, J gene, CDR3 protein, CDR3 DNA. D genes are given only for firm matches. The size field is filled for only some rows; it gives once, few, many or a size class.

-	TRBD2	TRBV6-5	TRBJ2-7	CASRDASGGYEQYF	TGTGCCAGCAGGGACGCCTCGGGGGGCTACGAGCAGTACTTC
once	-	TRBV5-4	TRBJ1-4	CASSLTGTTNEKLFF	TGTGCCAGCAGCTTAACAGGGACCACTAATGAAAAACTGTTTTTT
-	-	TRBV4-1	TRBJ2-1	CASSRSDSRAGNEQFF	TGCGCCAGCAGCCGGTCGGATTCGCGGGCAGGCAATGAGCAGTTCTTC
-	-	TRBV19	TRBJ1-2	CASTHGQGGDGYTF	TGTGCCAGTACCCACGGACAAGGCGGTGATGGCTACACCTTC
-	TRBD1	TRBV11-2	TRBJ2-1	CASSSRDRGYNEQFF	TGTGCCAGCAGCTCCCGGGACAGAGGATACAATGAGCAGTTCTTC
few	TRBD1	TRBV28	TRBJ1-4	CASSGTGAREKLFF	TGTGCCAGCAGCGGGACAGGGGCAAGGGAAAAACTGTTTTTT
-	-	TRBV27	TRBJ2-1	CASTWGVEQFF	TGTGCCAGCACCTGGGGGGTAGAGCAGTTCTTC
-	-	TRBV11-2	TRBJ1-2	CASSHGQNYGYTF	TGTGCCAGCAGCCACGGACAGAACTATGGCTACACCTTC
-	TRBD2	TRBV29-1	TRBJ2-1	CSVPGLAENEQFF	TGCAGCGTTCCGGGACTAGCGGAAAATGAGCAGTTCTTC
-	-	TRBV6-5	TRBJ2-1	CASSSGGSYNEQFF	TGTGCCAGCAGTTCCGGCGGATCCTACAATGAGCAGTTCTTC
-	TRBD1	TRBV5-1	TRBJ1-6	CASSLAGQGYSPLHF	TGCGCCAGCAGCTTGGCCGGACAGGGTTATTCACCCCTCCACTTT
-	-	TRBV7-9	TRBJ1-5	CASSQGRGGNQPQHF	TGTGCCAGCAGCCAGGGGCGGGGGGGCAATCAGCCCCAGCATTTT
-	-	TRBV10-3	TRBJ1-6	CAIARAYNSPLHF	TGTGCCATCGCGAGGGCCTATAATTCACCCCTCCACTTT
-	TRBD1	TRBV10-3	TRBJ2-1	CATRGQEEQFF	TGTGCCACAAGGGGACAGGAGGAGCAGTTCTTC
-	TRBD1	TRBV28	TRBJ1-1	CASSLRGRGTEAFF	TGTGCCAGCAGTCTCAGGGGGCGCGGCACTGAAGCTTTCTTT
-	-	TRBV9	TRBJ1-3	CASSPGRRSGNTIYF	TGTGCCAGCAGTCCCGGGAGGCGCTCTGGAAACACCATATATTTT
-	-	TRBV11-3	TRBJ1-6	CASSLLQGNNSPLHF	TGTGCCAGCAGCTTACTCCAGGGGAATAATTCACCCCTCCACTTT
-	TRBD1	TRBV29-1	TRBJ1-2	CSVEEGQGAGGYTF	TGCAGCGTTGAAGAGGGACAGGGGGCTGGTGGCTACACCTTC
-	-	TRBV3-1/TRBV3-2	TRBJ2-3	CASSLTSRRGDTQYF	TGTGCCAGCAGCCTGACTAGTAGGAGGGGAGATACGCAGTATTTT
-	-	TRBV15	TRBJ2-7	CATSRIGGGYEQYF	TGTGCCACCAGCAGAATAGGGGGGGGCTACGAGCAGTACTTC
-	TRBD1	TRBV4-3	TRBJ2-5	CASSQTGGVETQYF	TGCGCCAGCAGCCAGACAGGGGGTGTAGAGACCCAGTACTTC
-	TRBD1	TRBV5-1	TRBJ1-4	CASRSGQGNEKLFF	TGCGCCAGCAGATCGGGACAGGGGAATGAAAAACTGTTTTTT
-	-	TRBV27	TRBJ1-2	CASSLNRVSGYTF	TGTGCCAGCAGTTTAAACAGGGTCTCGGGCTACACCTTC
-	TRBD1	TRBV5-6	TRBJ1-4	CASSLEGAGGNEKLFF	TGTGCCAGCAGCTTGGAGGGGGCAGGGGGCAATGAAAAACTGTTTTTT
-	-	TRBV3-1/TRBV3-2	TRBJ2-3	CASSRRETDTQYF	TGTGCCAGCAGCCGGCGGGAAACAGATACGCAGTATTTT
-	-	TRBV3-1/TRBV3-2	TRBJ2-7	CASSQEGGRAYEQYF	TGTGCCAGCAGCCAAGAGGGGGGTAGGGCCTACGAGCAGTACTTC
once	-	TRBV7-2	TRBJ2-7	CASSRQGYEQYF	TGTGCCAGCAGTCGTCAGGGTTACGAGCAGTACTTC
-	TRBD1	TRBV9	TRBJ1-2	CASSPPGTGIYGYTF	TGTGCCAGCAGCCCGCCGGGGACAGGGATCTATGGCTACACCTTC
-	-	TRBV12-5	TRBJ2-1	CASGFKGGYNEQFF	TGTGCTAGTGGTTTCAAAGGGGGTTACAATGAGCAGTTCTTC
-	-	TRBV4-1	TRBJ1-5	CASSLIEGNQPQHF	TGCGCCAGCAGCCTCATCGAGGGCAATCAGCCCCAGCATTTT
-	TRBD2	TRBV6-5	TRBJ2-5	CASSYEDRLAGGPYF	TGTGCCAGCAGTTACGAAGATAGACTAGCGGGGGGGCCATACTTC
-	-	TRBV5-4	TRBJ2-3	CASSLAREDTQYF	TGTGCCAGCAGCTTGGCCAGGGAAGATACGCAGTATTTT
-	TRBD2	TRBV5-4	TRBJ2-7	CASSPRGAGGSYEQYF	TGTGCCAGCAGCCCCCGGGGGGCGGGGGGATCCTACGAGCAGTACTTC
-	TRBD1	TRBV25-1	TRBJ1-2	CASSEGQGSLYYGYTF	TGTGCCAGCAGTGAGGGACAGGGGTCCCTATACTATGGCTACACCTTC
-	-	TRBV5-1	TRBJ2-7	CASSPGPNEQYF	TGCGCCAGCAGCCCGGGTCCGAACGAGCAGTACTTC
-	-	TRBV5-1	TRBJ2-5	CASSVRGRETQYF	TGCGCCAGCAGCGTAAGGGGCAGGGAGACCCAGTACTTC
-	TRBD1	TRBV9	TRBJ1-1	CASSGTGTTEAFF	TGTGCCAGCAGCGGGACAGGGACCACTGAAGCTTTCTTT
-	TRBD1	TRBV25-1	TRBJ2-3	CASRGTGRRLLTDTQYF	TGTGCCAGCCGGGGGACAGGCCGCCGATTATTGACAGATACGCAGTATTTT
-	-	TRBV28	TRBJ1-1	CASSLWGQNTEAFF	TGTGCCAGCAGTTTATGGGGACAGAACACTGAAGCTTTCTTT
-	TRBD1	TRBV18	TRBJ1-5	CASSPNSGQGGQPQHF	TGTGCCAGCTCACCAAATTCAGGACAGGGAGGTCAGCCCCAGCATTTT
-	-	TRBV19	TRBJ2-7	CASREDGTNSYEQYF	TGTGCCAGTAGGGAGGACGGGACAAACTCCTACGAGCAGTACTTC
-	-	TRBV5-6	TRBJ1-5	CASSLFPGGKMQPQHF	TGTGCCAGCAGCTTATTTCCCGGCGGTAAGATGCAGCCCCAGCATTTT
-	TRBD1	TRBV4-3	TRBJ2-7	CASSYRDRGYEQYF	TGCGCCAGCAGCTACCGGGACAGGGGGTACGAGCAGTACTTC
-	-	TRBV9	TRBJ2-7	CASSVESVHYEQYF	TGTGCCAGCAGCGTAGAATCGGTGCACTACGAGCAGTACTTC
-	TRBD2	TRBV6-2/TRBV6-3	TRBJ2-2	CASSPLPGGSDTGELFF	TGTGCCAGCAGCCCTCTTCCGGGAGGTTCAGACACCGGGGAGCTGTTTTTT
-	TRBD2	TRBV11-2	TRBJ2-1	CASSLDSSGINYNEQFF	TGTGCCAGCAGCTTAGACTCAAGCGGGATAAACTACAATGAGCAGTTCTTC
-	-	TRBV5-1	TRBJ2-7	CASRTGGPNEQYF	TGCGCCAGCAGAACCGGGGGGCCGAACGAGCAGTACTTC
-	-	TRBV9	TRBJ2-5	CASSPPTDQETQYF	TGTGCCAGCAGCCCTCCCACAGATCAAGAGACCCAGTACTTC